This T cell receptor beta chain was retrieved from a study of immune reconstitution after stem cell transplant in scleroderma. TCRdb independently ran MiXCR on the RT-PCR reads; one entry per CDR3 protein. The sample holds a few thousand distinct CDR3 sequences; 7% to 9% are singletons and the top ten take about a tenth. With 7 bases removed from V and 7 bases from J, the gap between germline ends came to 10 bases. The CDR3 sequence is 12 residues long. This clonotype occurred a few times. The gene calls are TRBV12-3 or TRBV12-4 and TRBJ2-2; D unclear. Sampling was carried out before or after autologous hematopoietic stem cell transplantation (not recorded which). The receptor was derived from a male donor with systemic sclerosis. CDR3 amino acids: CASTLSVGELFF. CDR3 nucleotide sequence: TGTGCCAGCACCCTAAGTGTCGGGGAGCTGTTTTTT.